The sequence of this TCR beta chain was determined in a study of blood T cell repertoires in COVID-19. The overall study: Spain, Italy and the United States supplied samples that represented acute and convalescent COVID-19. T cells, B-cell-depleted T cells, or PBMCs provided the cDNA or gDNA that served as material.

Source study methods: Amplified reference gene primers provided the basis for estimating nucleated cell counts. Profiling relied on immunoSEQ multiplex PCR, and the TCRdb table lists in-frame clones only, not all of them. Clone size and the V and J calls come from that table; the DNA yielded D and trimming. The repertoire holds about 220,000 clones, with more than 70% as singletons. This TCR was sampled from a woman of 80 years or more with acute or convalescent COVID-19. Sequencing was done on a sample of peripheral blood.

CDR3 sequence (DNA): TGTGCCAGTAGTATTGTTAGGGGGAGCGATGGCTACACCTTC. It is translated as CASSIVRGSDGYTF. The chain is built from TRBV19 and TRBJ1-2, with TRBD1 as a possible D gene (6 bases). Germline V gives CDR1 LNHDA, CDR2 SQIVND (reference sequence). V dropped 3 bases and J dropped 6 bases, with 14 bases sitting between them. The CDR3 extends over 14 amino acids. The complete variable domain, with remaining parts taken from reference TRBV19 and TRBJ1-2, reads DGGITQSPKYLFRKEGQNVTLSCEQNLNHDAMYWYRQDPGQGLRLIYYSQIVNDFQKGDIAEGYSVSREKKESFPLTVTSAQKNPTAFYLCASSIVRGSDGYTFGSGTRLTVV.